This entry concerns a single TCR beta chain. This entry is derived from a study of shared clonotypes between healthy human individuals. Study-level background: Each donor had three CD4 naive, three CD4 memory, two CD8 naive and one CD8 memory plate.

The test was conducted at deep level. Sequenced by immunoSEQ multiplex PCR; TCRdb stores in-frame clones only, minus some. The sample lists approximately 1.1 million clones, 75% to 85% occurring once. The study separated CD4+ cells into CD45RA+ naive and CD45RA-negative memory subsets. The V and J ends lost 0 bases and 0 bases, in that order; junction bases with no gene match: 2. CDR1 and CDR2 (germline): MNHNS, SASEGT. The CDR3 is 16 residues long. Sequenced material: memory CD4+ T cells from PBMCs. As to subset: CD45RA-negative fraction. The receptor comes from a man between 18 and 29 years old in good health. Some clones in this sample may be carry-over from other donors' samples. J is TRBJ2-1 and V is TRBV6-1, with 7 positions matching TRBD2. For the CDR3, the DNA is TGTGCCAGCAGTGAAGCGACGGGGGGCTCCTACAATGAGCAGTTCTTC. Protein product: CASSEATGGSYNEQFF.